The 7 T cell receptor beta chains in this list originate from one sample, sequenced in a study of blood T cell repertoires in COVID-19. Sequencing used immunoSEQ multiplex PCR; TCRdb keeps in-frame clones, though not all of them. Of over 150,000 clones in the sample, roughly 80% are singletons; the top ten hold around 2.7%. The sample taken for sequencing was peripheral blood. The source is a man aged 65-85 years with acute or convalescent COVID-19.

J is TRBJ2-7 and V is TRBV19; tentatively, D is TRBD2 (7 bases). Trimming stripped 3 bases from V and 5 bases from J, with 23 bases between. This CDR3 spans 17 amino acids. Germline V gene lookup returns CDR1 LNHDA and CDR2 SQIVND (reference sequence). CDR3 loop: CASSMYSVRGAANEQYF. Here the CDR3 DNA reads TGTGCCAGTAGTATGTACTCGGTTCGGGGGGCGGCTAACGAGCAGTACTTC.

The V call is TRBV12-2, the J call TRBJ2-1; the table's D call, TRBD2, was not checked against the DNA. TRBV12-2 is reported as a pseudogene. This CDR3 has 17 residues. The CDR3 coding sequence is TGTGCAAGTCGCAGCACAAGGGATCGGGAGGACTACAATGAGCAGTTCTTC. Protein: CASRSTRDREDYNEQFF.

The chain carries TRBV24-1 and TRBJ2-1, with a tentative D call TRBD1 (6 bases). The CDR3 consists of 12 residues. Germline values: CDR1 KGHDR, CDR2 SFDVKD. V was trimmed by 1 base and J by 10 bases, leaving 7 bases between them. Here the CDR3 DNA reads TGTGCCACCAGTGATTTTAGGGGGGAGCAGTTCTTC. Translating it yields CATSDFRGEQFF.

This sequence joins TRBV5-1 and TRBJ2-4; the D gene is possibly TRBD1 (6 bases). The CDR3 spans 15 residues. CDR1 and CDR2 (germline): SGHRS, YFSETQ. V was pared by 0 bases and J by 8 bases, with 15 bases between. In DNA form, the CDR3 reads TGCGCCAGCAGCTTGGAGGTTGGTAAGGGGGACATTCAGTACTTC. Protein product: CASSLEVGKGDIQYF.

The chain couples TRBV7-9 to TRBJ2-1, with 9 bases aligning to TRBD2. The CDR3 length is 14 residues. Germline lookup yields CDR1 SEHNR and CDR2 FQNEAQ (reference sequence). After removal of 3 bases from V and 4 bases from J, the junction contained 1 base not matched to a gene. CDR3 protein: CASSLTSGYNEQFF. CDR3 DNA: TGTGCCAGCAGCTTGACTAGCGGTTACAATGAGCAGTTCTTC.

Concerning this clone itself: The identical CDR3 is also encoded by other nucleotide sequences in the sample. The chain is built from TRBV5-1 and TRBJ2-7; the D gene is possibly TRBD1 (5 bases). V was cut by 2 bases and J by 3 bases, with 6 bases left in between. Germline V gene data show CDR1 as SGHRS and CDR2 as YFSETQ. The CDR3 spans 12 residues. The CDR3 spells CASSFDSYEQYF. CDR3 in DNA: TGCGCCAGCAGCTTTGACAGCTACGAGCAGTACTTC.

The chain recombines TRBV28 with TRBJ2-2; 7 bases match TRBD1. CDR1 and CDR2 (germline): MDHEN, SYDVKM. With 6 bases clipped from V and 3 bases from J, the junction kept 10 bases outside the gene matches. This CDR3 is 16 amino acids long. CDR3 coding DNA: TGTGCCAGCAGCAGTACGGGACAGACTTACACCGGGGAGCTGTTTTTT. Translation gives CASSSTGQTYTGELFF.